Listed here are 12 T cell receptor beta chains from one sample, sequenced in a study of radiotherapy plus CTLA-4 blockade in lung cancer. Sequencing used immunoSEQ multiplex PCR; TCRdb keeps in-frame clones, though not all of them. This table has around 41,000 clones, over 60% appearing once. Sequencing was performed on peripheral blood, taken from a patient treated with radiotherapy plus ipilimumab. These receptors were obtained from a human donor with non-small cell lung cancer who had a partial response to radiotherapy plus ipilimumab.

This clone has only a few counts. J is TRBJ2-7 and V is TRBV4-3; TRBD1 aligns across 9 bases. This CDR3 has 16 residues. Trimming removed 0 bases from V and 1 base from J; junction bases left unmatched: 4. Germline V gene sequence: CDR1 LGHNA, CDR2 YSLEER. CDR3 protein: CASSQDPGQGSYEQYF. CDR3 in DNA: TGCGCCAGCAGCCAAGATCCGGGACAGGGTTCCTACGAGCAGTACTTC.

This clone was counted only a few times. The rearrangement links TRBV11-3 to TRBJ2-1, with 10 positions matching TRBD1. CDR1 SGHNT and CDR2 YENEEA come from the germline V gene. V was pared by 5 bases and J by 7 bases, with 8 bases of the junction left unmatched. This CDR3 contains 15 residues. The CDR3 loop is CASSLGTGAENEQFF. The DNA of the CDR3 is TGTGCCAGCAGCCTAGGGACAGGGGCGGAGAATGAGCAGTTCTTC.

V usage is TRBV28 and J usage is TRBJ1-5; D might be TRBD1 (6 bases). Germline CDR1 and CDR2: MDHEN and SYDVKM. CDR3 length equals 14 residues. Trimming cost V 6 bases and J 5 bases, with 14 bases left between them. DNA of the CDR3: TGTGCCAGCAGGCTTAACCCAGGGGATCAGCCCCAGCATTTT. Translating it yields CASRLNPGDQPQHF.

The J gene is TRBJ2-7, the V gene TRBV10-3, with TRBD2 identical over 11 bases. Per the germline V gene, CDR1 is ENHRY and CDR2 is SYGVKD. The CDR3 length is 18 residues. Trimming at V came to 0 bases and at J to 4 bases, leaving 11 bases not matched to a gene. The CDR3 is CAISESGLKLAGVYEQYF. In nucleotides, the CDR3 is TGTGCCATCAGTGAGTCCGGGTTAAAACTAGCGGGAGTATACGAGCAGTACTTC.

The CDR3 loop is CASSLDVRGMNTEAFF. DNA of the CDR3: TGTGCCAGCAGCTTAGATGTCCGGGGTATGAACACTGAAGCTTTCTTT. V gene TRBV7-2 combines with J gene TRBJ1-1; D uncertain. The CDR3 sequence is 16 residues long. CDR1 is SGHTA, CDR2 FQGNSA, per germline. V was shortened by 1 base and J by 0 bases, with 12 bases between the two germline ends.

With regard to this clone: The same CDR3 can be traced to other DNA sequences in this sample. Here the CDR3 reads CASSLGRLAGGSDTQYF. The CDR3 DNA follows: TGCGCCAGCAGCTTGGGGAGGCTAGCGGGAGGGTCAGATACGCAGTATTTT. The rearrangement joins TRBV5-1 to TRBJ2-3; 12 bases line up with TRBD2. The junction had 6 bases not matched to a gene; V was cut back by 0 bases and J by 4 bases. There are 17 residues in the CDR3. Germline CDR1 SGHRS, CDR2 YFSETQ.

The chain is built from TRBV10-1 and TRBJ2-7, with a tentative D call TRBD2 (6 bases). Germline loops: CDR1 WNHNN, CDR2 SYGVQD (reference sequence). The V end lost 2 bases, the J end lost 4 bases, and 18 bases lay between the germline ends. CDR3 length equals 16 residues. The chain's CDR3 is CASSETRTGRWYEQYF. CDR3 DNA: TGCGCCAGCAGTGAGACTCGGACGGGGAGGTGGTACGAGCAGTACTTC.

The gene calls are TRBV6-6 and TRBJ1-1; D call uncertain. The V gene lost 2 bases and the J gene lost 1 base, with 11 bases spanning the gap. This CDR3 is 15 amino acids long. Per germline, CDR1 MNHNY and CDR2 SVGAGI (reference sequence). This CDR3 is CASSYGGFPNTEAFF. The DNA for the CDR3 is TGTGCCAGCAGTTACGGAGGCTTTCCGAACACTGAAGCTTTCTTT.

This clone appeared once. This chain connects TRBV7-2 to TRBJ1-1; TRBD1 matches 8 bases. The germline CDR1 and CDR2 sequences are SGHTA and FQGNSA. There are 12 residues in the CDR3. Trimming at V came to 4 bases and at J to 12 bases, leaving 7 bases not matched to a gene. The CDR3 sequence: CASSSSDRVSFF. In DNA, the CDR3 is TGTGCCAGCAGCTCATCGGACAGGGTGTCTTTCTTT. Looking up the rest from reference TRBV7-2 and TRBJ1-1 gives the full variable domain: GAGVSQSPSNKVTEKGKDVELRCDPISGHTALYWYRQSLGQGLEFLIYFQGNSAPDKSGLPSDRFSAERTGGSVSTLTIQRTQQEDSAVYLCASSSSDRVSFFGQGTRLTVV.

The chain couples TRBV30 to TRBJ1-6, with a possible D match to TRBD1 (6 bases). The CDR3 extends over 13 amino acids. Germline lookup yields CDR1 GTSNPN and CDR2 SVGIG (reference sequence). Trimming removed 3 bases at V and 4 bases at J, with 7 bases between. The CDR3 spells CAWRGQYNSPLHF. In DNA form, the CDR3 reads TGTGCCTGGAGGGGACAATATAATTCACCCCTCCACTTT.

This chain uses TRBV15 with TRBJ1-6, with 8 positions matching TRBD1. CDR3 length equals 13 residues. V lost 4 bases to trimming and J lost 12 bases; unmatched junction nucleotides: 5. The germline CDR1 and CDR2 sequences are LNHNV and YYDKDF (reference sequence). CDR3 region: CATSIDRGVPLHF. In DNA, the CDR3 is TGTGCCACCAGCATCGACAGGGGAGTACCCCTCCACTTT.

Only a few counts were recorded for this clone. CDR3 residues: CASRTGGRNEQFF. Here the CDR3 DNA reads TGTGCCAGCAGGACAGGGGGCAGAAATGAGCAGTTCTTC. This rearrangement joins TRBV6-1 to TRBJ2-1; 10 bases align to TRBD1. Germline V gene data show CDR1 as MNHNS and CDR2 as SASEGT. The CDR3 consists of 13 residues. The junction had 3 bases not matched to a gene; V was cut back by 6 bases and J by 7 bases.